Below, 32 T cell receptor beta chains from the same sample are listed, as sequenced in a study of T cell changes during pregnancy in multiple sclerosis (dated by TCRdb to between 2018 and 2021). The library was generated by the immunoSEQ multiplex PCR assay. TCRdb holds this immuneACCESS table with in-frame rearrangements only. Some clones are missing; in checked studies, unresolved V genes explain under half, and the rest has no known cause. Recorded for this sample are 100,000 or so clones; 80% to 95% of them occurred a single time. The ten largest make up around 3.2% of the sample. This material consisted of peripheral blood, taken after pregnancy. Source of these receptors: a female donor with multiple sclerosis, enrolled in a pregnancy study.

The chain employs TRBV13 and TRBJ2-7; TRBD1 agrees at 10 bases. CDR1 PRHDT and CDR2 FYEKMQ come from the germline V gene (reference sequence). V lost 2 bases to trimming and J lost 6 bases; unmatched junction nucleotides: 10. This CDR3 contains 16 residues. The CDR3 bases are TGTGCCAGCAGCTTATGGGCCGGGACAGGGGTCCGCGAGCAGTACTTC. It specifies CASSLWAGTGVREQYF.

This clone was seen a single time. This sequence joins TRBV6-5 and TRBJ2-2; 8 bases map to TRBD2. J was trimmed by 6 bases and V by 5 bases; bases with no gene match: 2. The CDR3 loop spans 13 amino acids. Germline V gene lookup returns CDR1 MNHEY and CDR2 SVGAGI. CDR3 sequence: CASSPGGAGELFF. CDR3 bases: TGTGCCAGCAGTCCCGGGGGGGCCGGGGAGCTGTTTTTT.

The chain employs TRBV20-1 and TRBJ2-2; the D is unclear. Germline lookup yields CDR1 DFQATT and CDR2 SNEGSKA (reference sequence). This CDR3 region has 11 residues. V was cut by 4 bases and J by 5 bases, with 5 bases left in between. In DNA, the CDR3 is TGCAGTGCTAAGAGGACCGGGGAGCTGTTTTTT. It encodes CSAKRTGELFF.

The chain is built from TRBV6-5 and TRBJ1-2; D gene ambiguous. This CDR3 has 14 residues. Trimming removed 6 bases at V and 2 bases at J, with 13 bases between. Germline V lookup: CDR1 MNHEY, CDR2 SVGAGI. The CDR3 loop is CASRESRRNYGYTF. CDR3 sequence (DNA): TGTGCCAGCAGGGAGAGCCGAAGAAACTATGGCTACACCTTC.

V is TRBV7-3 and J is TRBJ1-1; no clear D. The CDR3 runs 13 residues. Germline assignment: CDR1 SGHTA and CDR2 FQGTGA. Trimming shortened V by 2 bases and J by 7 bases, and 11 bases separated the two germline ends. The CDR3, as DNA: TGTGCCAGCAGCTTAGCTCGTGCGGGTGAAGCTTTCTTT. Residues: CASSLARAGEAFF.

V and J are TRBV27 and TRBJ2-1; a weak D match, TRBD2 (5 bases). Germline V gene data show CDR1 as MNHEY and CDR2 as SMNVEV (reference sequence). The V gene lost 7 bases and the J gene lost 9 bases, with 16 bases spanning the gap. The CDR3 has 13 amino acids. In DNA form, the CDR3 reads TGTGCCAGCACGGCGCGGGTGGGTAGTGAGCAGTTCTTC. This codes for CASTARVGSEQFF.

This clone was counted once. The chain has TRBV4-1 and TRBJ2-2; D ambiguous. Germline loops: CDR1 MGHRA, CDR2 YSYEKL. This CDR3 comprises 14 residues. Trimming removed 4 bases at V and 0 bases at J, with 6 bases between. CDR3 region: CASSPQANTGELFF. CDR3 DNA sequence: TGCGCCAGCAGCCCCCAGGCGAACACCGGGGAGCTGTTTTTT.

The chain uses TRBV15 and TRBJ2-1; 7 bases map to TRBD2. Trimming took 1 base from V and 3 from J; bases not matched to a gene: 3. This CDR3 has 15 amino acids. CDR1 is LNHNV and CDR2 is YYDKDF in the germline V gene (reference sequence). CDR3 in amino acids: CATSRVGGVYNEQFF. The CDR3 bases are TGTGCCACCAGCAGAGTGGGGGGGGTCTACAATGAGCAGTTCTTC.

J is TRBJ2-7 and V is TRBV2, with D possibly TRBD2 on 5 matching bases. Between the trimmed V and J ends, which lost 7 bases and 4 bases, there was a span of 11 bases. This CDR3 contains 12 residues. In germline, CDR1 is SNHLY, CDR2 FYNNEI. In DNA form, the CDR3 reads TGTGCCAGCACCTATGACTATTACGAGCAGTACTTC. Encoded protein: CASTYDYYEQYF. Supplemented by reference TRBV2 and TRBJ2-7, the full variable domain reads EPEVTQTPSHQVTQMGQEVILRCVPISNHLYFYWYRQILGQKVEFLVSFYNNEISEKSEIFDDQFSVERPDGSNFTLKIRSTKLEDSAMYFCASTYDYYEQYFGPGTRLTVT.

With respect to this clone: The CDR3 ends on some other residue instead of the conserved phenylalanine or tryptophan, so this is likely a read error. The DNA is omitted, as the CDR3 cannot be located on it reliably, and the CDR3 follows TCRdb's listing. V and J are TRBV20-1 and TRBJ1-6; TRBD1, as called in the table, went unchecked against the DNA. The germline CDR1 and CDR2 sequences are DFQATT and SNEGSKA (reference sequence). With termini counted, the CDR3 has 11 amino acids. CDR3 loop: CSASLGDSQAL.

V and J are TRBV7-2 and TRBJ2-5; 8 nucleotides agree with TRBD2. V was pared by 4 bases and J by 3 bases, with 13 bases of the junction left unmatched. Germline V lookup: CDR1 SGHTA, CDR2 FQGNSA. The CDR3 is made up of 17 amino acids. CDR3: CASSYNTVFGGEETQYF. The CDR3 bases are TGTGCCAGCAGCTATAACACTGTATTCGGGGGGGAAGAGACCCAGTACTTC.

V is TRBV7-3 and J is TRBJ1-1; TRBD1 agrees at 7 bases. V lost 4 bases and J lost 1; bases outside the gene matches: 6. CDR3 length equals 15 residues. Germline lookup yields CDR1 SGHTA and CDR2 FQGTGA. In DNA, the CDR3 is TGTGCCAGCAGCTCCTACAGGGGAGGGAACACTGAAGCTTTCTTT. Its translation: CASSSYRGGNTEAFF.

The gene calls are TRBV9 and TRBJ2-7; TRBD2 is a possible D gene (6 bases). Per the germline V gene, CDR1 is SGDLS and CDR2 is YYNGEE. This CDR3 region has 13 residues. Trimming pared 3 bases from V and 0 bases from J, leaving 7 bases between. The CDR3 spells CASSAGDSYEQYF. The CDR3 DNA follows: TGTGCCAGCAGCGCGGGGGACTCCTACGAGCAGTACTTC.

The chain employs TRBV5-8 and TRBJ1-5; 8 nucleotides match TRBD1. Per germline, CDR1 SGHTS and CDR2 YDEGEE. The CDR3 loop spans 14 amino acids. V lost 3 bases to trimming and J lost 3 bases; unmatched junction nucleotides: 2. CDR3 loop: CASSSGQVNQPQHF. The CDR3 DNA reads TGTGCCAGCAGCTCGGGACAGGTCAATCAGCCCCAGCATTTT.

For this clone: Other DNA variants within this sample encode the same CDR3. This sequence joins TRBV27 and TRBJ1-1, with D hard to call. The CDR3 is 13 amino acids. Germline CDR1 is MNHEY and CDR2 is SMNVEV (reference sequence). The V gene lost 0 bases and the J gene lost 7 bases, with 9 bases spanning the gap. The CDR3: CASSLSRSSEAFF. CDR3 bases: TGTGCCAGCAGTTTATCCCGCTCCAGTGAAGCTTTCTTT.

This chain uses TRBV6-5 with TRBJ1-1; D is ambiguous. Trimming removed 6 bases from V and 10 bases from J, with 18 bases in between. The CDR3 covers 13 residues. CDR1 and CDR2 (germline): MNHEY, SVGAGI. This CDR3 reads CASSLGPSRGAFF. Here the CDR3 DNA reads TGTGCCAGCAGCCTAGGACCATCCCGGGGAGCTTTCTTT.

V gene TRBV6-5 combines with J gene TRBJ2-7; TRBD1 agrees at 8 bases. Germline V CDR1 and CDR2: MNHEY, SVGAGI. J gave up 2 bases and V 3 bases, and 6 bases lay outside the gene matches. This CDR3 is 15 amino acids long. For the CDR3, the DNA is TGTGCCAGCAGTTATAGAGACAGGGGCGCCTACGAGCAGTACTTC. It specifies CASSYRDRGAYEQYF.

This chain links TRBV13 with TRBJ2-3, with 7 nucleotides matching TRBD2. The V gene's germline CDR1 is PRHDT and CDR2 FYEKMQ (reference sequence). The length of the CDR3 is 12 residues. Germline trimming cut 10 bases from V and 2 bases from J; bases unmatched to any gene: 3. The CDR3 loop reads CATREDTDTQYF. For the CDR3, the DNA is TGTGCCACCCGGGAGGACACAGATACGCAGTATTTT.

The chain uses TRBV7-9 and TRBJ1-3, with a tentative D call TRBD1 (5 bases). The CDR3 covers 15 residues. V was trimmed by 5 bases and J by 0 bases, leaving 11 bases between them. Looked up from germline, CDR1 is SEHNR and CDR2 is FQNEAQ (reference sequence). The CDR3, as DNA: TGTGCCAGCAGCACTCTCGACAGCTCTGGAAACACCATATATTTT. This encodes CASSTLDSSGNTIYF.

This chain uses TRBV7-2 with TRBJ2-7, with 10 bases fitting TRBD2. Unmatched junction bases numbered 14, after V lost 5 bases and J lost 7 bases. This CDR3 contains 16 residues. The germline CDR1 and CDR2 sequences are SGHTA and FQGNSA. The CDR3 DNA reads TGTGCCAGCAGCCTAGAGCCAGCGGGGGGGAGATCAGAGCAGTACTTC. It is translated as CASSLEPAGGRSEQYF.

V usage is TRBV6-6 and J usage is TRBJ2-7, with D hard to call. CDR3 length equals 14 residues. V was pared by 6 bases and J by 2 bases, with 14 bases between. From germline, CDR1 is MNHNY and CDR2 SVGAGI (reference sequence). The chain's CDR3 is CASRSSQETYEQYF. Written as DNA, the CDR3 is TGTGCCAGCAGATCGAGCCAAGAAACCTACGAGCAGTACTTC.

J is TRBJ2-5 and V is TRBV18; D is unresolved. This CDR3 region has 14 residues. Germline V gene sequence: CDR1 KGHSH, CDR2 LQKENI. Trimming shortened V by 0 bases and J by 4 bases, and 9 bases separated the two germline ends. The CDR3 spells CASSPPNTRETQYF. The CDR3 DNA is TGTGCCAGCTCACCACCTAATACTCGAGAGACCCAGTACTTC.

CDR3 region: CASSLRGGEGYQPQHF. CDR3 DNA sequence: TGTGCCAGCAGCTTGAGGGGGGGTGAGGGTTATCAGCCCCAGCATTTT. The V call is TRBV5-6, the J call TRBJ1-5, with D maybe TRBD1 (6 bases). V lost 1 base and J lost 5, with 16 bases in between. Per the germline V gene, CDR1 is SGHDT and CDR2 is YYEEEE. CDR3 length: 16 amino acids.

The chain employs TRBV5-6 and TRBJ1-1; a weak D match, TRBD1 (6 bases). The CDR3 covers 15 residues. Germline CDR1 and CDR2: SGHDT and YYEEEE. Trimming took off 7 bases at V and 5 bases at J, with 21 bases between the two ends. The CDR3: CASLGGAGVLTEAFF. In DNA, the CDR3 is TGTGCCAGCTTGGGGGGGGCAGGGGTTCTGACTGAAGCTTTCTTT.

This chain links TRBV13 with TRBJ2-3, with 8 bases aligning to TRBD2. CDR1 is PRHDT and CDR2 is FYEKMQ in the germline V gene (reference sequence). The CDR3 runs 15 residues. V was pared by 1 base and J by 5 bases, with 5 bases of the junction left unmatched. The CDR3 spells CASSLAGGPEDTQYF. In DNA, the CDR3 is TGTGCCAGCAGCTTAGCGGGGGGGCCTGAAGATACGCAGTATTTT.

The rearrangement links TRBV27 to TRBJ1-2; D ambiguous. The germline CDR1 and CDR2 sequences are MNHEY and SMNVEV (reference sequence). V was cut by 6 bases and J by 4 bases, with 18 bases left in between. The CDR3 spans 15 residues. The CDR3 DNA reads TGTGCCAGCAGGACTGCGGGAGCTTCGGGCTATGGCTACACCTTC. Its translation is CASRTAGASGYGYTF.

This clone was picked up one time. The CDR3 region is CASSIVAGPVLEQYF. The CDR3 region has the DNA TGTGCCAGTAGTATAGTTGCAGGTCCCGTCCTCGAGCAGTACTTC. The chain couples TRBV19 to TRBJ2-7; D is uncertain. Trimming stripped 1 base from V and 6 bases from J, with 16 bases between. This CDR3 has 15 amino acids. Per germline, CDR1 LNHDA and CDR2 SQIVND (reference sequence).

The rearrangement joins TRBV7-2 to TRBJ1-3; possibly TRBD1 for D (5 bases). The V end was cut by 8 bases, the J end by 0 bases, with 11 bases between. Germline values: CDR1 SGHTA, CDR2 FQGNSA. The CDR3 has 14 amino acids. The CDR3 reads CASGDRASGNTIYF. In DNA, the CDR3 is TGTGCCAGCGGAGACAGAGCCTCTGGAAACACCATATATTTT.

The rearrangement joins TRBV5-6 to TRBJ1-6; D might be TRBD1 (5 bases). CDR1 and CDR2 (germline): SGHDT, YYEEEE. This CDR3 spans 15 amino acids. V was cut by 4 bases and J by 5 bases, with 13 bases left in between. This CDR3 is CASSRIDRNNSPLHF. The CDR3 bases are TGTGCCAGCAGCCGAATTGACAGAAATAATTCACCCCTCCACTTT.

This clone has just a few counts. The V call is TRBV7-4, the J call TRBJ1-2; D not certain. Trimming took off 7 bases at V and 8 bases at J, with 17 bases between the two ends. CDR1 SGHVT and CDR2 SQSDAQ come from the germline V gene. This CDR3 is built from 13 residues. CDR3 in DNA: TGTGCCAGCACCTTTAGTACAGTCCTAGGCTACACCTTC. It yields the protein CASTFSTVLGYTF.

This clone was observed a single time. The genes are TRBV29-1 and TRBJ1-2; 7 nucleotides agree with TRBD1. Trimming took 6 bases from V and 0 from J; bases not matched to a gene: 7. Per germline, CDR1 SQVTM and CDR2 ANQGSEA. The CDR3 has 14 residues. The CDR3, as DNA: TGCAGCGTCCCCCGGGACAGAGCTAACTATGGCTACACCTTC. Its translation: CSVPRDRANYGYTF.

This clone has only one observation. The rearrangement uses TRBV7-8 and TRBJ2-7, with 9 bases that match TRBD2. Trimming at V came to 5 bases and at J to 7 bases, leaving 12 bases not matched to a gene. Germline assignment: CDR1 SGHVS and CDR2 FQNEAQ. This CDR3 spans 15 amino acids. The chain's CDR3 is CASSPEFSGSLEQYF. DNA for the CDR3: TGTGCCAGCAGCCCGGAATTTAGCGGGAGCTTGGAGCAGTACTTC.